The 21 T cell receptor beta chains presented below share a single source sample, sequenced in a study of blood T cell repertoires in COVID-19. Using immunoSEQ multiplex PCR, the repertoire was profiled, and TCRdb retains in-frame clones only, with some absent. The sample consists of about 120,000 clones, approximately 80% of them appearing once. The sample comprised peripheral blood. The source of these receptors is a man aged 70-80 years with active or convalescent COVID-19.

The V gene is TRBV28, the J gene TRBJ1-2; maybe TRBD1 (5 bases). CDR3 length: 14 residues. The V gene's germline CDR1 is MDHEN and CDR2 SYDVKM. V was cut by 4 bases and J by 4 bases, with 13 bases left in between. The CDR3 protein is CASSSLGGSYGYTF. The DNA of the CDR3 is TGTGCCAGCAGTTCCCTCGGGGGAAGCTATGGCTACACCTTC.

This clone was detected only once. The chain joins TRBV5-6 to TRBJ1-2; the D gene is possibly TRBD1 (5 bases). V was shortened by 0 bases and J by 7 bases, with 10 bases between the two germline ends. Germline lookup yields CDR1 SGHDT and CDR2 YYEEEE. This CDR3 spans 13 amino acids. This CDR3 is CASSLANGGGYTF. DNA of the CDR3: TGTGCCAGCAGCTTGGCCAACGGGGGTGGCTACACCTTC.

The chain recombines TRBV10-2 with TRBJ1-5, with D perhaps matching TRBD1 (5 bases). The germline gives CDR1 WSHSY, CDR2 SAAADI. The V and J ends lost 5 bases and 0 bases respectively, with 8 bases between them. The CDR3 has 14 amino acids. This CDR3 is CASSTGNSNQPQHF. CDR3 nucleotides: TGCGCCAGCAGTACAGGCAATAGCAATCAGCCCCAGCATTTT.

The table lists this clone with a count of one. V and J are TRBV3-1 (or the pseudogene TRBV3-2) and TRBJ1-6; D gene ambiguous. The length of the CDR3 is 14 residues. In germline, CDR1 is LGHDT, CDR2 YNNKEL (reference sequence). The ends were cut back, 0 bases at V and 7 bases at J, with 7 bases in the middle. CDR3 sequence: CASSQEWENSPLHF. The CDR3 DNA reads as TGTGCCAGCAGCCAAGAATGGGAGAATTCACCCCTCCACTTT.

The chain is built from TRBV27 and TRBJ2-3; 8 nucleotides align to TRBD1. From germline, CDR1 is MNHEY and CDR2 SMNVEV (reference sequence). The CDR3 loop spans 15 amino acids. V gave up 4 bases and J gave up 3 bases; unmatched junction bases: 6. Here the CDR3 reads CASSSWDRLTDTQYF. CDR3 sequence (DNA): TGTGCCAGCAGTTCCTGGGACAGGCTGACAGATACGCAGTATTTT.

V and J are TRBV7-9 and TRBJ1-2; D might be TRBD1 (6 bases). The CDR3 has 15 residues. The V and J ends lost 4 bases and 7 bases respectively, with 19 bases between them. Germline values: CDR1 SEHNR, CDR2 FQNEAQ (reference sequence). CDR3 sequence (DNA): TGTGCCAGCAGCTCTAATTATCAGGGGTTGTTTGGCTACACCTTC. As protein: CASSSNYQGLFGYTF.

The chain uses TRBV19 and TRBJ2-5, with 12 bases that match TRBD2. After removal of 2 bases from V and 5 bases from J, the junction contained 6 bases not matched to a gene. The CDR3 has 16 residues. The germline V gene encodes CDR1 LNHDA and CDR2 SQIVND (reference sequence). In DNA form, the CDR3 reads TGTGCCAGTAGTATAAGCGCGACTAGCGGGAGTGAGACCCAGTACTTC. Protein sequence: CASSISATSGSETQYF.

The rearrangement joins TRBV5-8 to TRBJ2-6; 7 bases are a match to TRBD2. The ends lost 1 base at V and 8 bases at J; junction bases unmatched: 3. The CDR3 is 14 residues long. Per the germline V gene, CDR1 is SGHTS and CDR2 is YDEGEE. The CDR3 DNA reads TGTGCCAGCAGCTTGCTGGGGGGGTCCAACGTCCTGACTTTC. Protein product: CASSLLGGSNVLTF.

CDR3 sequence (DNA): TGTGCCAGCAGTGGGGGACAGGGAAACTATGGCTACACCTTC. Translating gives CASSGGQGNYGYTF. V is TRBV6-2 or TRBV6-3 and J is TRBJ1-2; 9 nucleotides align to TRBD1. In germline, CDR1 is MNHEY, CDR2 SVGEGT. The CDR3 has 14 amino acids. Trimming took 5 bases from V and 2 from J; bases not matched to a gene: 3.

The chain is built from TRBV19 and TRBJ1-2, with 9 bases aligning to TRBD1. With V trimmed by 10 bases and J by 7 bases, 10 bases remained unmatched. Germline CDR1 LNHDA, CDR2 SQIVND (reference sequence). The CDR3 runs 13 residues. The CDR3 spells CATTGQGHRGYTF. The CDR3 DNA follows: TGTGCCACCACCGGACAGGGGCATCGTGGCTACACCTTC. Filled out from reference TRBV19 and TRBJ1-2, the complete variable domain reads DGGITQSPKYLFRKEGQNVTLSCEQNLNHDAMYWYRQDPGQGLRLIYYSQIVNDFQKGDIAEGYSVSREKKESFPLTVTSAQKNPTAFYLCATTGQGHRGYTFGSGTRLTVV.

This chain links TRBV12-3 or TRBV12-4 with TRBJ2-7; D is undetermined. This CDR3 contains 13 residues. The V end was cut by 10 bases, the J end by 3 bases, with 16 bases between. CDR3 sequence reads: CATTRLPLYEQYF. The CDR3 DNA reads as TGTGCCACCACACGACTCCCGCTCTACGAGCAGTACTTC.

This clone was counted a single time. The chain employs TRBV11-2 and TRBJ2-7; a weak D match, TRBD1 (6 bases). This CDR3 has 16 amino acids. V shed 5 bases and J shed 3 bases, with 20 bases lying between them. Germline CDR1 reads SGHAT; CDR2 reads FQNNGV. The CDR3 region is CASSTEFGTPLYEQYF. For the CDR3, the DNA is TGTGCCAGCAGCACAGAATTCGGGACACCACTCTACGAGCAGTACTTC.

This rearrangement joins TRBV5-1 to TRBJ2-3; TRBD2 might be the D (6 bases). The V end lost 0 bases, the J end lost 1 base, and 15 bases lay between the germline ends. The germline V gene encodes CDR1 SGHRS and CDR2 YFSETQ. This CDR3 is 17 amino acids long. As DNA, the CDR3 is TGCGCCAGCAGCTTGGAGTCGAGGGCGGGGCGCACAGATACGCAGTATTTT. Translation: CASSLESRAGRTDTQYF.

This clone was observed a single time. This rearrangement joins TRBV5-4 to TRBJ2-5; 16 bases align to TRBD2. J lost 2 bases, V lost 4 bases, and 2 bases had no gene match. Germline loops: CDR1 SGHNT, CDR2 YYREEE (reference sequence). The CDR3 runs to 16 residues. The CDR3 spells CASSVGLAGGQETQYF. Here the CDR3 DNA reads TGTGCCAGCAGCGTGGGACTAGCGGGGGGGCAAGAGACCCAGTACTTC.

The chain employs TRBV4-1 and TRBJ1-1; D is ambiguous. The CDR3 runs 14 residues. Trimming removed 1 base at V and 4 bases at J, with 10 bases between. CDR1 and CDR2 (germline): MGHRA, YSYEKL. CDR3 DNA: TGCGCCAGCAGCCAAGGAACGGGTCGCACTGAAGCTTTCTTT. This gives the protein CASSQGTGRTEAFF.

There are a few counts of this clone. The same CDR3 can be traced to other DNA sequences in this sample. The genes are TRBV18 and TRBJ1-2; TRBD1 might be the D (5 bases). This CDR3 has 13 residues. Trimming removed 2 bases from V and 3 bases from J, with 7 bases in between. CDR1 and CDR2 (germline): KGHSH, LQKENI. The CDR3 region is CASSPETDYGYTF. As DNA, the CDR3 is TGTGCCAGCTCACCAGAGACAGACTATGGCTACACCTTC.

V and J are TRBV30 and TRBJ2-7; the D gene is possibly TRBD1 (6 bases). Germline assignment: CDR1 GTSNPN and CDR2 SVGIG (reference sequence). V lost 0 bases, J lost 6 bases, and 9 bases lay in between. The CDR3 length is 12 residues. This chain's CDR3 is CAWSVPRGEQYF. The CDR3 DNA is TGTGCCTGGAGTGTCCCCAGGGGCGAGCAGTACTTC.

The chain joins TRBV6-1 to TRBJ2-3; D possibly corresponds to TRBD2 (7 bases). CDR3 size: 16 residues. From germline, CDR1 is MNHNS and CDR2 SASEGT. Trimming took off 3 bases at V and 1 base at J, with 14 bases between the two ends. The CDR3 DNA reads TGTGCCAGCAGTGATAGGCGGGGGCTGGGCACAGATACGCAGTATTTT. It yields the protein CASSDRRGLGTDTQYF.

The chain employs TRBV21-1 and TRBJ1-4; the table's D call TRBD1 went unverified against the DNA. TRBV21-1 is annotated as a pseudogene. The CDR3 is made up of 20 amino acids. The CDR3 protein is CASRSTGTRLIVATNEKLFF. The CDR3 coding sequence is TGTGCCAGCAGATCCACCGGGACACGCCTAATAGTTGCAACTAATGAAAAACTGTTTTTT.

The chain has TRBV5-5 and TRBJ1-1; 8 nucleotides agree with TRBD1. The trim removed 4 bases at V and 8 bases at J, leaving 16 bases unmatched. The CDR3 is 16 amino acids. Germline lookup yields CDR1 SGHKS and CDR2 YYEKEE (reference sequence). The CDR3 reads CASSPPLGNRGGEAFF. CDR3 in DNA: TGTGCCAGCAGCCCCCCTCTTGGGAACAGGGGGGGCGAAGCTTTCTTT.

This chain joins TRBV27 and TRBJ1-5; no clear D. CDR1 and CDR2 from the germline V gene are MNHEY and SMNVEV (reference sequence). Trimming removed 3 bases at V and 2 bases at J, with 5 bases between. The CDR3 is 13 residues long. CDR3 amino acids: CASSFVGNQPQHF. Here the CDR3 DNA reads TGTGCCAGCAGTTTTGTCGGCAATCAGCCCCAGCATTTT.